The clone carrying this T cell receptor (beta chain) is deemed medium-sized. The patients had localized lung adenocarcinoma, a non-small cell subtype. The source of the sample is a study of CD4 and CD8 cells across lung adenocarcinoma regions. Germline V gene data show CDR1 as SGHRS and CDR2 as YFSETQ. The CDR3 covers 14 residues. V was pared by 5 bases and J by 3 bases, with 13 bases between. TCRdb itself ran the PCR reads through MiXCR, one entry per CDR3 protein. The sample includes under 25,000 distinct CDR3 sequences, around half of them seen just once. This chain uses TRBV5-1 with TRBJ2-3; maybe TRBD1 (5 bases). The sample was CD8+ T cells from the center of a lung tumor. The sequence was obtained from a female donor with lung adenocarcinoma. The CD4 and CD8 labels of this study may be unreliable. The CDR3: CASSKGQATDTQYF. The CDR3 bases are TGCGCCAGCAGTAAGGGGCAAGCTACAGATACGCAGTATTTT. The complete variable domain, with remaining parts taken from reference TRBV5-1 and TRBJ2-3, reads KAGVTQTPRYLIKTRGQQVTLSCSPISGHRSVSWYQQTPGQGLQFLFEYFSETQRNKGNFPGRFSGRQFSNSRSEMNVSTLELGDSALYLCASSKGQATDTQYFGPGTRLTVL.